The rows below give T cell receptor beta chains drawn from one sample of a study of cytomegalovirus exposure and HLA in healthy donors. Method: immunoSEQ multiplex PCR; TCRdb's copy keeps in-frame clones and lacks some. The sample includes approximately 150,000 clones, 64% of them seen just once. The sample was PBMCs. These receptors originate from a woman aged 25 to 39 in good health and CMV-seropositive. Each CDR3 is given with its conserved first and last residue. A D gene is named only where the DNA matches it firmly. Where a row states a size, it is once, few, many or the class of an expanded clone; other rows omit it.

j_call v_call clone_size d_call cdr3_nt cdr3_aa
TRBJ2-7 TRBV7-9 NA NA TGTGCCAGCAGCTCTAGACTCGAGCAGTACTTC CASSSRLEQYF
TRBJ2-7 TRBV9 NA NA TGTGCCAGCAGCGGCCGGGACAACTACTACGAGCAGTACTTC CASSGRDNYYEQYF
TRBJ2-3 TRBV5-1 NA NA TGCGCCAGCAGCGCCGAGGGGGTAACGCAGTATTTT CASSAEGVTQYF
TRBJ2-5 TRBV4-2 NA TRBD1 TGTGCCAGCAGTAAAAGTCCAGGGGGCATGGAGACCCAGTACTTC CASSKSPGGMETQYF
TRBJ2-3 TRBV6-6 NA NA TGTGCCAGCAGATCTACAGGGCTCGGCACAGATACGCAGTATTTT CASRSTGLGTDTQYF
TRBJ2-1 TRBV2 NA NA TGTGCCAGCACCCCCCTCGCTAGAGGAGACAATGAGCAGTTCTTC CASTPLARGDNEQFF
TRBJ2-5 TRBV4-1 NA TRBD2 TGCGCCAGCAGCCAAGGGCCAGCGGGGGTGCAAGAGACCCAGTACTTC CASSQGPAGVQETQYF
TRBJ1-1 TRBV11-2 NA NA TGTGCCAGCAGCCCTGGGAGGCTCCTGAACACTGAAGCTTTCTTT CASSPGRLLNTEAFF
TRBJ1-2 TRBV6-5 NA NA TGTGCCAGCAGAGAAGGAGGAGATGGCTACACCTTC CASREGGDGYTF
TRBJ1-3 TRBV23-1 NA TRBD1 TGCGCCAGCAGTCAAAGGACAGGCGTAACCGTGAGTGGAAACACCATATATTTT CASSQRTGVTVSGNTIYF
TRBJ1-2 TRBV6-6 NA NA TGTGCCAGCAGTTACTCGGGGCAGCGCTATGGCTACACCTTC CASSYSGQRYGYTF
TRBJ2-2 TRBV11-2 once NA TGTGCCAGCAGCTTAATTCCCTGGCGGGGTGGGACCGGGGAGCTGTTTTTT CASSLIPWRGGTGELFF
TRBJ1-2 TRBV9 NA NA TGTGCCAGCAGCCCTTATATACAGGACCTCTTGGGCTACACCTTC CASSPYIQDLLGYTF
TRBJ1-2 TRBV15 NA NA TGTGCCACCAGCAGATTAGACCCGGGCTATGGCTACACCTTC CATSRLDPGYGYTF
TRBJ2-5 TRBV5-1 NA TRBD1 TGCGCCAGCAGCTGGGGGACAGGGTGGGGGGAGACCCAGTACTTC CASSWGTGWGETQYF
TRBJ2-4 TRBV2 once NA TGTGCCAGCAGTGACAGAAAAAACATTCAGTACTTC CASSDRKNIQYF
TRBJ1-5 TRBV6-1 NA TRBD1 TGTGCCAGTGCGAGGGGGCCGGACAATCAGCCCCAGCATTTT CASARGPDNQPQHF